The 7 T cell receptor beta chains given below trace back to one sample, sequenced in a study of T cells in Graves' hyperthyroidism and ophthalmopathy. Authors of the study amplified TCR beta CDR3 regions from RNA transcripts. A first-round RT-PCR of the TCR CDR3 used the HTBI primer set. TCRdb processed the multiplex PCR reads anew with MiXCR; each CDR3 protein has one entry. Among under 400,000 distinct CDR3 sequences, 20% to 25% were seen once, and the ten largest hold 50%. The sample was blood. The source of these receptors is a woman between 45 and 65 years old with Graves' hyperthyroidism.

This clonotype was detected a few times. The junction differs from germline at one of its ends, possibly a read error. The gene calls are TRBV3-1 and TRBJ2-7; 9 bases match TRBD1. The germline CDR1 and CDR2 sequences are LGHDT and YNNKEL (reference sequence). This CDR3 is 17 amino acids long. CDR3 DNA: TGTGCCAACAGCCAAGAAGGTGTCGGGACAGGGATTTACGAGCAGTACTTC. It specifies CANSQEGVGTGIYEQYF.

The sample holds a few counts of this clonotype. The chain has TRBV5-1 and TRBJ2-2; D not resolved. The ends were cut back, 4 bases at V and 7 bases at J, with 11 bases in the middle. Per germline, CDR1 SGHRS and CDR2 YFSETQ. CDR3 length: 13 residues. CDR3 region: CASSRSDGGELFF. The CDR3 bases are TGCGCCAGCAGCCGATCTGATGGCGGGGAGCTGTTTTTT. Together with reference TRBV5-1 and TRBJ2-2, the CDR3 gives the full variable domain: KAGVTQTPRYLIKTRGQQVTLSCSPISGHRSVSWYQQTPGQGLQFLFEYFSETQRNKGNFPGRFSGRQFSNSRSEMNVSTLELGDSALYLCASSRSDGGELFFGEGSRLTVL.

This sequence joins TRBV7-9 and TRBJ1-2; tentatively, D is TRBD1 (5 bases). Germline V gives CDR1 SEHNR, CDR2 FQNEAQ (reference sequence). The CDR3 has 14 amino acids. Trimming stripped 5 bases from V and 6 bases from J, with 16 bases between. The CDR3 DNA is TGTGCCAGCAGCCGATGGATGACAGAGGATGGCTACACCTTC. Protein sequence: CASSRWMTEDGYTF.

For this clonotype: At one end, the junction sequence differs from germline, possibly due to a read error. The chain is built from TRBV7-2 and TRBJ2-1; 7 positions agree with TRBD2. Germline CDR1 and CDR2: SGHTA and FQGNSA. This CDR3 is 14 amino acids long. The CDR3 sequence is CASGPPTSRDEQLF. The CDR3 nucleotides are TGTGCCAGCGGCCCCCCGACTAGCCGGGATGAGCAGCTCTTC.

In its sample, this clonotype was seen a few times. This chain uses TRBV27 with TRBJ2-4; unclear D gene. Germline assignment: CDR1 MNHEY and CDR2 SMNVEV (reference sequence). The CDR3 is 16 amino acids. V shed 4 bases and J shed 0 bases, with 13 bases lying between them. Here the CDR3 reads CASSSQQWIAKNIQYF. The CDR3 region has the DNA TGTGCCAGCAGTTCACAACAGTGGATAGCCAAAAACATTCAGTACTTC.

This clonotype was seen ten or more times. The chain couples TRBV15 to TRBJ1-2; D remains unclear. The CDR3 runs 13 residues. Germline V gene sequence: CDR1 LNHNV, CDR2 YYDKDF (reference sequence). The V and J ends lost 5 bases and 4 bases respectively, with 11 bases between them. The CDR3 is CATSPYEGYGYTF. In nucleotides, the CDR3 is TGTGCCACCAGCCCGTATGAGGGCTATGGCTACACCTTC.

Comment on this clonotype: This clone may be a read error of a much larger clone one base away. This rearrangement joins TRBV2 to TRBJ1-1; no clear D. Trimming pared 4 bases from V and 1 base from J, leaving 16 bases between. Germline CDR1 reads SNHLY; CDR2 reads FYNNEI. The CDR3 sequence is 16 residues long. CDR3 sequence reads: CASSGARTLTNTEAFF. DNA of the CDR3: TGTGCCAGCAGTGGAGCCCGGACGCTCACGAACACTGAAGCTTTCTTT.